A selection of T cell receptor beta chains follows, all from one sample in a study of shared T cell receptors in the human thymus. Sequencing used immunoSEQ multiplex PCR; TCRdb keeps in-frame clones, though not all of them. Here the sample spans over 650,000 clones, about 90% being singletons. This sample was shared with a second study, whose subject was human thymus T cells.

Sequenced sample: thymocytes. The receptors derive from a boy in the first two years of life with a congenital heart defect. CDR3s include the opening cysteine and the closing phenylalanine or tryptophan. The D gene is left open where the match is weak. Only some rows state a clone size, as once, few, many or a class for expanded clones.

size	J	D	V	CDR3	DNA
few	TRBJ1-1	TRBD1	TRBV5-4	CASSRDRNTEAFF	TGTGCCAGCAGCAGGGACAGGAACACTGAAGCTTTCTTT
.	TRBJ1-2	.	TRBV28	CASRKRQPSNYGYTF	TGTGCCAGCAGGAAGCGTCAGCCCTCTAACTATGGCTACACCTTC
.	TRBJ2-1	.	TRBV4-2	CASSQGAGQGLLNEQFF	TGTGCCAGCAGCCAAGGGGCGGGGCAGGGTTTGCTCAATGAGCAGTTCTTC
.	TRBJ2-7	TRBD2	TRBV6-5	CASSYSREQSEEQYF	TGTGCCAGCAGTTACTCGCGGGAGCAGAGTGAAGAGCAGTACTTC
.	TRBJ1-3	TRBD1	TRBV14	CASSQEKGPGQPSGNTIYF	TGTGCCAGCAGCCAAGAAAAGGGACCGGGACAGCCCTCTGGAAACACCATATATTTT
.	TRBJ1-4	TRBD1	TRBV2	CASKRRDRQESEKLFF	TGTGCCAGCAAGCGGCGGGACAGGCAGGAAAGTGAAAAACTGTTTTTT
.	TRBJ2-7	.	TRBV28	CASSSPCSYEQYF	TGTGCCAGCAGTTCCCCATGCTCCTACGAGCAGTACTTC
.	TRBJ2-7	TRBD2	TRBV4-3	CASSQEVGIAGVHEQYF	TGCGCCAGCAGCCAAGAAGTTGGTATAGCGGGAGTTCACGAGCAGTACTTC
.	TRBJ1-5	.	TRBV4-1	CASSQGGGLNQPQHF	TGCGCCAGCAGCCAAGGGGGGGGGCTGAATCAGCCCCAGCATTTT
once	TRBJ2-1	TRBD2	TRBV5-1	CASSLKRERYNEQFF	TGCGCCAGCAGCTTGAAGCGGGAGCGCTACAATGAGCAGTTCTTC
.	TRBJ1-6	.	TRBV9	CASSVGASRGFVGSPLHF	TGTGCCAGCAGCGTAGGCGCCAGCAGGGGTTTTGTGGGTTCACCCCTCCACTTT
.	TRBJ1-2	TRBD1	TRBV2	CASSDFRDRGRYGYTF	TGTGCCAGCAGTGACTTCCGGGACAGGGGAAGGTATGGCTACACCTTC
.	TRBJ1-2	.	TRBV28	CASSLGGGRSYGYTF	TGTGCCAGCAGTTTAGGCGGGGGGCGCAGCTATGGCTACACCTTC
.	TRBJ2-2	.	TRBV6-4	CASSDRERGGTGELFF	TGTGCCAGCAGTGATCGGGAACGAGGGGGCACCGGGGAGCTGTTTTTT
.	TRBJ1-5	TRBD1	TRBV15	CATSREQGIRDSNQPQHF	TGTGCCACCAGCAGAGAACAGGGGATTCGTGATAGCAATCAGCCCCAGCATTTT
.	TRBJ1-5	.	TRBV6-6	CASIAQGNGAVTQHF	TGTGCCAGCATCGCCCAGGGGAACGGGGCGGTGACCCAGCATTTT
once	TRBJ2-7	TRBD1	TRBV7-2	CASSAHDRAPYEQYF	TGTGCCAGCAGCGCCCATGACAGGGCCCCCTACGAGCAGTACTTC
.	TRBJ2-3	.	TRBV4-1	CASSQDRAPQYF	TGCGCCAGCAGCCAAGACAGGGCCCCGCAGTATTTT
.	TRBJ1-1	TRBD1	TRBV29-1	CSVPGQGAIEAFF	TGCAGCGTCCCGGGACAGGGCGCTATTGAAGCTTTCTTT